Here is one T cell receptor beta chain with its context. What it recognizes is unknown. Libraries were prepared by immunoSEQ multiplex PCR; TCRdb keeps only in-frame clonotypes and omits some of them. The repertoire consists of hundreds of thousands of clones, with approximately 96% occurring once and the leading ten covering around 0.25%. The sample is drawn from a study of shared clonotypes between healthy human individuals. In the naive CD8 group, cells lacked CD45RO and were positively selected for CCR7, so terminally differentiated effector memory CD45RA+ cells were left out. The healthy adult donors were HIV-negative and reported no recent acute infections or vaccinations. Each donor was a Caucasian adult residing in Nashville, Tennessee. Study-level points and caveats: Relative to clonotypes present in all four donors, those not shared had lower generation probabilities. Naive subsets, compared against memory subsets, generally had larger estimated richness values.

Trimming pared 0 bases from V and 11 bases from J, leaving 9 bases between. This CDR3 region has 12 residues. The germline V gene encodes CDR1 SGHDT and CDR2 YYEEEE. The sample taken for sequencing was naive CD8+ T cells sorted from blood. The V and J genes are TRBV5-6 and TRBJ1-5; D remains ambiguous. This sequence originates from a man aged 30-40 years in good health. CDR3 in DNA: TGTGCCAGCAGCTTGGGGGAGTCAGCCCAGCATTTT. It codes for CASSLGESAQHF. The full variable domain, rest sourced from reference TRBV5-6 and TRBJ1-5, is DAGVTQSPTHLIKTRGQQVTLRCSPKSGHDTVSWYQQALGQGPQFIFQYYEEEERQRGNFPDRFSGHQFPNYSSELNVNALLLGDSALYLCASSLGESAQHFGDGTRLSIL.